This passage covers 18 T cell receptor beta chains from one sample sequenced in a study of identical twins. TCRdb re-called the 5' RACE reads with MiXCR, one entry per CDR3 protein. The sample lists 400,000 to 550,000 distinct CDR3 sequences, approximately 24% occurring once. This sample was also put to use in a study of T cells expressing NK-cell markers.

Sequences were obtained from CD4+ T cells sorted from blood. The source is a woman in her late teens or twenties in good health.

The CDR3 protein is CASSPRTPNYGYTF. CDR3 sequence (DNA): TGTGCCAGCAGCCCCCGGACACCGAACTATGGCTACACCTTC. The V call is TRBV7-8, the J call TRBJ1-2; possibly TRBD1 for D (5 bases). Trimming took off 5 bases at V and 2 bases at J, with 12 bases between the two ends. The germline V gene encodes CDR1 SGHVS and CDR2 FQNEAQ. This CDR3 is built from 14 residues.

The chain is built from TRBV9 and TRBJ1-2; tentatively, D is TRBD1 (6 bases). V was cut by 0 bases and J by 8 bases, with 17 bases left in between. This CDR3 is built from 15 residues. Per germline, CDR1 SGDLS and CDR2 YYNGEE. The CDR3 here is CASSVEGRGDLGYTF. In nucleotides, the CDR3 is TGTGCCAGCAGCGTAGAGGGCAGGGGCGACCTGGGCTACACCTTC.

The chain uses TRBV3-1 and TRBJ2-3, with a possible D match to TRBD2 (6 bases). The CDR3 length is 15 residues. V was clipped by 6 bases and J by 6 bases, with 19 bases between them. Germline lookup yields CDR1 LGHDT and CDR2 YNNKEL (reference sequence). The CDR3 nucleotides are TGTGCCAGCAGATTCCGGGACTCGCCTTTGGATACGCAGTATTTT. Its protein product is CASRFRDSPLDTQYF.

V usage is TRBV3-1 and J usage is TRBJ2-7; tentatively, D is TRBD1 (5 bases). The CDR3 is 13 amino acids. Trimming removed 4 bases at V and 0 bases at J, with 7 bases between. Germline CDR1 and CDR2: LGHDT and YNNKEL (reference sequence). The CDR3 region is CASSPDISYEQYF. CDR3 DNA: TGTGCCAGCAGCCCGGACATCTCCTACGAGCAGTACTTC.

V and J are TRBV29-1 and TRBJ1-1; 7 bases align to TRBD1. Germline loops: CDR1 SQVTM, CDR2 ANQGSEA. The J segment lost 0 bases and the V segment lost 6 bases, leaving 4 bases of the junction unmatched. The CDR3 covers 13 residues. For the CDR3, the DNA is TGCAGCGTCGAACAGGGGATGAACACTGAAGCTTTCTTT. This sequence encodes CSVEQGMNTEAFF.

V is TRBV20-1 and J is TRBJ2-1, with TRBD2 matching 9 bases. The CDR3 contains 19 residues. Germline CDR1 DFQATT, CDR2 SNEGSKA (reference sequence). With 3 bases clipped from V and 7 bases from J, the junction kept 22 bases outside the gene matches. CDR3 loop: CSASQGSGVAGGPLNEQFF. The CDR3 DNA reads TGCAGTGCTAGTCAGGGCTCCGGGGTTGCGGGGGGGCCCTTGAATGAGCAGTTCTTC.

This clonotype was counted between two and nine times. The chain combines TRBV5-1 with TRBJ2-3; 10 bases fit TRBD2. CDR1 and CDR2 from the germline V gene are SGHRS and YFSETQ. V lost 4 bases and J lost 5; bases outside the gene matches: 13. The length of the CDR3 is 17 residues. CDR3 sequence: CASSPQGTSGNIDTQYF. CDR3 nucleotide sequence: TGCGCCAGCAGCCCCCAGGGAACTAGCGGGAACATAGATACGCAGTATTTT.

As DNA, the CDR3 is TGCGCCAGCCATGAAGGCGGGGGGCTCTACAATGAGCAGTTCTTC. It is translated as CASHEGGGLYNEQFF. The rearrangement uses TRBV5-1 and TRBJ2-1; 8 bases fit TRBD2. The CDR3 is 15 residues long. Losses at the gene ends were 7 bases for V and 3 bases for J; bases not matched to a gene: 9. Germline V gene sequence: CDR1 SGHRS, CDR2 YFSETQ.

This clonotype was seen only a few times. The rearrangement uses TRBV7-6 and TRBJ1-1, with D unclear. V was trimmed by 0 bases and J by 3 bases, leaving 8 bases between them. Germline V gives CDR1 SGHVS, CDR2 FNYEAQ. This CDR3 is 14 amino acids long. The CDR3 reads CASSLAEVDTEAFF. The DNA of the CDR3 is TGTGCCAGCAGCTTAGCGGAGGTTGACACTGAAGCTTTCTTT.

The chain is built from TRBV25-1 and TRBJ2-2; TRBD1 might be the D (5 bases). Germline V gene data show CDR1 as MGHDK and CDR2 as SYGVNS. The CDR3 is 15 amino acids. Trimming pared 3 bases from V and 6 bases from J, leaving 14 bases between. The DNA of the CDR3 is TGTGCCAGCAGTGAGTTGACAGCCCAAGCCGGGGAGCTGTTTTTT. Amino acids: CASSELTAQAGELFF.

This clonotype was detected ten times or more. This chain links TRBV18 with TRBJ2-7, with TRBD2 matching 8 bases. The CDR3 totals 13 residues. Losses at the gene ends were 8 bases for V and 3 bases for J; bases not matched to a gene: 6. Germline values: CDR1 KGHSH, CDR2 LQKENI. This chain's CDR3 is CASSPREGYEQYF. The DNA for the CDR3 is TGTGCCAGCAGCCCCCGGGAGGGCTACGAGCAGTACTTC.

This clonotype has only a few counts. This chain links TRBV10-3 with TRBJ2-1; 11 positions agree with TRBD2. Trimming removed 10 bases from V and 6 bases from J; junction bases left unmatched: 2. The CDR3 covers 12 residues. Germline CDR1 ENHRY, CDR2 SYGVKD. This chain's CDR3 is CATGTSGNEQFF. CDR3 DNA sequence: TGTGCCACCGGGACTAGCGGCAATGAGCAGTTCTTC.

This clonotype has more than one count but fewer than ten. This chain connects TRBV5-1 to TRBJ2-7, with 7 positions matching TRBD2. Germline V gene data show CDR1 as SGHRS and CDR2 as YFSETQ. The CDR3 is 11 residues long. V dropped 6 bases and J dropped 10; count of bases not matched to a gene: 7. In nucleotides, the CDR3 is TGCGCCAGCACCTGGGGGGGTCGACAGTACTTC. Its protein product is CASTWGGRQYF.

V is TRBV18 and J is TRBJ2-1, with TRBD2 matching 10 bases. The CDR3 extends over 17 amino acids. The germline V gene has CDR1 KGHSH and CDR2 LQKENI. Trimming removed 6 bases from V and 4 bases from J; junction bases left unmatched: 12. DNA for the CDR3: TGTGCCAGCTCTCCCCTTGGGGAGCGGGGGGGATACAATGAGCAGTTCTTC. Protein: CASSPLGERGGYNEQFF.

This clonotype has more than one count but fewer than ten. This chain links TRBV20-1 with TRBJ2-3; D ambiguous. The CDR3 consists of 13 residues. Germline CDR1 is DFQATT and CDR2 is SNEGSKA (reference sequence). V was shortened by 2 bases and J by 0 bases, with 6 bases between the two germline ends. CDR3 amino acids: CSARQTSTDTQYF. DNA for the CDR3: TGCAGTGCTAGACAGACTAGCACAGATACGCAGTATTTT.

V usage is TRBV10-3 and J usage is TRBJ1-2; 9 bases agree with TRBD1. The CDR3 is 13 residues long. Germline V gene data show CDR1 as ENHRY and CDR2 as SYGVKD. V trimming: 4 bases; J trimming: 8 bases; junction bases outside the gene matches: 5. The CDR3 here is CAISGGTGQGYTF. CDR3 nucleotides: TGTGCCATCAGTGGAGGGACAGGGCAAGGCTACACCTTC.

The V call is TRBV12-3 or TRBV12-4, the J call TRBJ1-5; D not certain. The germline V and J ends were trimmed by 3 bases and 7 bases, with 7 bases remaining between them. This CDR3 region has 12 residues. For the CDR3, the DNA is TGTGCCAGCAGTTTCGGTAAGCAGCCCCAGCATTTT. Translation: CASSFGKQPQHF.

This clonotype was detected a few times. The rearrangement uses TRBV12-3 or TRBV12-4 and TRBJ2-7, with 10 nucleotides matching TRBD1. The CDR3 sequence is 15 residues long. Germline trimming cut 5 bases from V and 4 bases from J; bases unmatched to any gene: 8. The CDR3 nucleotides read TGTGCCAGCAGTCCTCCGGGACAGGGGATTTACGAGCAGTACTTC. Its protein product is CASSPPGQGIYEQYF.